Below are 7 T cell receptor beta chains sequenced from a single sample in a study of control samples from healthy donors and cancer patients. The repertoire was sequenced with immunoSEQ multiplex PCR; TCRdb's copy has only in-frame clones and lacks some. Here the sample spans 90,000 or so clones, 88% being singletons. The sequencing input was blood. All receptors come from a woman aged 70-85 years in good health.

V is TRBV5-1 and J is TRBJ1-2, with no clear D. The CDR3 length is 13 residues. V lost 4 bases, J lost 2 bases, and 9 bases lay in between. Germline loops: CDR1 SGHRS, CDR2 YFSETQ. The CDR3: CASSTGYNYGYTF. The CDR3, as DNA: TGCGCCAGCAGCACGGGATACAACTATGGCTACACCTTC.

This chain links TRBV30 with TRBJ1-6; a weak D match, TRBD1 (6 bases). The germline V and J ends were trimmed by 1 base and 8 bases, with 15 bases remaining between them. The CDR3 loop spans 15 amino acids. Germline loops: CDR1 GTSNPN, CDR2 SVGIG (reference sequence). CDR3 protein: CAWSGGGGPDSPLHF. CDR3 in DNA: TGTGCCTGGAGTGGGGGAGGGGGTCCAGATTCACCCCTCCACTTT.

The rearrangement uses TRBV3-1 (or the pseudogene TRBV3-2) and TRBJ1-1; possible D gene TRBD1, 5 bases. The CDR3 spans 14 residues. CDR1 and CDR2 (germline): LGHDT, YNNKEL (reference sequence). Trimming left V 3 bases short and J 7 bases short, with 15 bases between. The CDR3 coding sequence is TGTGCCAGCAGCCAGGGCCTGGGACCGATTGAAGCTTTCTTT. Protein: CASSQGLGPIEAFF.

The chain couples TRBV9 to TRBJ1-2; 12 bases agree with TRBD1. The CDR3 has 18 amino acids. From germline, CDR1 is SGDLS and CDR2 YYNGEE. Unmatched junction bases numbered 17, after V lost 3 bases and J lost 8 bases. CDR3 amino acids: CASSERPGKGQGARGYTF. CDR3 coding DNA: TGTGCCAGCAGCGAGAGACCCGGAAAGGGACAGGGGGCGCGAGGCTACACCTTC.

The J gene is TRBJ1-3, the V gene TRBV3-1 (or the pseudogene TRBV3-2); D is unresolved. V lost 1 base and J 2 bases, leaving 9 bases between the germline ends. Germline CDR1 LGHDT, CDR2 YNNKEL (reference sequence). The CDR3 runs 15 residues. The CDR3 nucleotides are TGTGCCAGCAGCCAAGTTCCCGGGGCTGGAAACACCATATATTTT. Its translation is CASSQVPGAGNTIYF.

The J gene is TRBJ2-1, the V gene TRBV27, with TRBD2 matching over 12 bases. The CDR3 sequence is 17 residues long. The V gene end was trimmed by 2 bases and the J gene end by 6 bases; junction bases not matched to a gene: 8. Germline V gene sequence: CDR1 MNHEY, CDR2 SMNVEV (reference sequence). CDR3 in amino acids: CASSLVSSGRGRNEQFF. For the CDR3, the DNA is TGTGCCAGCAGTTTAGTGTCTAGCGGGAGGGGGCGCAATGAGCAGTTCTTC.

V usage is TRBV9 and J usage is TRBJ1-1; D might be TRBD1 (5 bases). Trimming left V 2 bases short and J 4 bases short, with 15 bases between. This CDR3 has 15 amino acids. CDR1 and CDR2 from the germline V gene are SGDLS and YYNGEE. The CDR3 reads CASSVITGGGTEAFF. As DNA, the CDR3 is TGTGCCAGCAGCGTTATAACGGGCGGGGGCACTGAAGCTTTCTTT.